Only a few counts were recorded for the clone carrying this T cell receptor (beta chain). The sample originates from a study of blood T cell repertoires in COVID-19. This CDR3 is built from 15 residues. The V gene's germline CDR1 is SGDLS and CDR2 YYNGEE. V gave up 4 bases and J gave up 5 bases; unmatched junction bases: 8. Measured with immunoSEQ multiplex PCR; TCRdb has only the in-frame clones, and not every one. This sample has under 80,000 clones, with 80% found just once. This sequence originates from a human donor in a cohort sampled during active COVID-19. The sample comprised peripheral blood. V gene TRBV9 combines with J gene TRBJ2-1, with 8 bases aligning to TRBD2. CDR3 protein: CASSLTSGGNNEQFF. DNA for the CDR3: TGTGCCAGCAGCCTCACAAGCGGGGGCAACAATGAGCAGTTCTTC.